This is a list of T cell receptor beta chains from one sample in a study of identical twins. One entry per CDR3 protein, called by TCRdb with MiXCR from the 5' RACE reads. The sample has about 570,000 distinct CDR3 sequences, around a tenth seen once. The sample was also reused in another study, on yellow fever vaccine responses in identical twins.

The sequenced material came from PBMCs. The receptors here all came from a woman between 18 and 29 years old in good health. The CDR3 runs from the conserved cysteine through the conserved F or W. Fields, in order: V gene, J gene, CDR3 protein.

V gene: TRBV2
J gene: TRBJ2-3
CDR3 protein: CASSEHLAGGQDTQYF

V gene: TRBV7-8
J gene: TRBJ2-1
CDR3 protein: CASSLWSSGSLEQFF

V gene: TRBV20-1
J gene: TRBJ2-5
CDR3 protein: CSARWGPETQYF

V gene: TRBV5-1
J gene: TRBJ2-1
CDR3 protein: CASSLHGDSSYNEQFF

V gene: TRBV20-1
J gene: TRBJ1-1
CDR3 protein: CSARTVGGRAFF

V gene: TRBV10-2
J gene: TRBJ2-1
CDR3 protein: CASSGRLSWEGEQFF

V gene: TRBV5-1
J gene: TRBJ2-4
CDR3 protein: CASSPGIAKNIQYF

V gene: TRBV24-1
J gene: TRBJ2-3
CDR3 protein: CATSDVGQGTDTQYF

V gene: TRBV12-5
J gene: TRBJ2-3
CDR3 protein: CASGLGGTLTQYF

V gene: TRBV12-3/TRBV12-4
J gene: TRBJ1-5
CDR3 protein: CATSGDSNQPQHF

V gene: TRBV6-5
J gene: TRBJ1-1
CDR3 protein: CASSFDRVGAEAFF

V gene: TRBV4-1
J gene: TRBJ2-5
CDR3 protein: CASSQVTWQPKETQYF

V gene: TRBV30
J gene: TRBJ2-3
CDR3 protein: CAWSVLADTQYF

V gene: TRBV19
J gene: TRBJ2-2
CDR3 protein: CASSFDRNTGELFF

V gene: TRBV28
J gene: TRBJ1-5
CDR3 protein: CASSSLLNQPQHF

V gene: TRBV29-1
J gene: TRBJ2-1
CDR3 protein: CSVESGRNEQFF

V gene: TRBV12-3/TRBV12-4
J gene: TRBJ2-7
CDR3 protein: CASRTGQTYEQYF

V gene: TRBV28
J gene: TRBJ2-7
CDR3 protein: CASRLGQASYEQYF

V gene: TRBV11-2
J gene: TRBJ2-4
CDR3 protein: CASSNAVGENIQYF

V gene: TRBV7-3
J gene: TRBJ2-1
CDR3 protein: CASSFYRGREQFF

V gene: TRBV10-2
J gene: TRBJ2-7
CDR3 protein: CASSELMGQGVDF

V gene: TRBV29-1
J gene: TRBJ2-1
CDR3 protein: CSFPPPVKTYNEQFF

V gene: TRBV3-1
J gene: TRBJ2-6
CDR3 protein: CASSQAVSGAGANVLTF

V gene: TRBV20-1
J gene: TRBJ2-1
CDR3 protein: CSASLHNDPAHEQFF

V gene: TRBV29-1
J gene: TRBJ2-5
CDR3 protein: CSVVRGQGGETQYF

V gene: TRBV5-1
J gene: TRBJ2-1
CDR3 protein: CAGSFQGAEHNEQFF

V gene: TRBV27
J gene: TRBJ1-2
CDR3 protein: CASSLRASGRGGRYGYTF

V gene: TRBV7-9
J gene: TRBJ2-2
CDR3 protein: CASRAPTNPGELFF

V gene: TRBV6-1
J gene: TRBJ1-2
CDR3 protein: CASSPAQGVYGYTF

V gene: TRBV7-9
J gene: TRBJ2-5
CDR3 protein: CASSLGQRRETQYF

V gene: TRBV6-7
J gene: TRBJ2-5
CDR3 protein: CASSYSSGTAQETQYF

V gene: TRBV7-2
J gene: TRBJ2-3
CDR3 protein: CASSPGLGGADTQYF

V gene: TRBV7-2
J gene: TRBJ2-3
CDR3 protein: CASSWGEGTDTQYF

V gene: TRBV7-2
J gene: TRBJ2-7
CDR3 protein: CASSPEWQGYEQYF

V gene: TRBV4-1
J gene: TRBJ1-2
CDR3 protein: CASSQGQGDNYGYTF

V gene: TRBV29-1
J gene: TRBJ2-2
CDR3 protein: CSVEDLEKSAGELFF

V gene: TRBV6-2/TRBV6-3
J gene: TRBJ2-5
CDR3 protein: CASSPKPYPSSGSWQETQYF

V gene: TRBV20-1
J gene: TRBJ2-7
CDR3 protein: CSARDSRRPTGPYEQYF

V gene: TRBV7-9
J gene: TRBJ1-2
CDR3 protein: CASSLSGGIYGYTF

V gene: TRBV9
J gene: TRBJ1-2
CDR3 protein: CASSVAAGGYYGYTF

V gene: TRBV2
J gene: TRBJ2-2
CDR3 protein: CASSGMGRSGSNTGELFF

V gene: TRBV3-1
J gene: TRBJ2-3
CDR3 protein: CASSLLMADTQYF

V gene: TRBV5-5
J gene: TRBJ2-4
CDR3 protein: CASSFGTGTAKNIQYF

V gene: TRBV7-3
J gene: TRBJ2-2
CDR3 protein: CASSLEGPSNTGELFF

V gene: TRBV12-3/TRBV12-4
J gene: TRBJ2-1
CDR3 protein: CASTLSMSSYNEQFF

V gene: TRBV7-9
J gene: TRBJ1-4
CDR3 protein: CASSFRGREEKLFF

V gene: TRBV4-1
J gene: TRBJ1-4
CDR3 protein: CASSLLTGEKLFF

V gene: TRBV7-7
J gene: TRBJ2-1
CDR3 protein: CASSLVEGALNNEQFF

V gene: TRBV5-1
J gene: TRBJ1-1
CDR3 protein: CASSGDGRGNTEAFF

V gene: TRBV28
J gene: TRBJ1-2
CDR3 protein: CASSVTGGYYGYTF

V gene: TRBV20-1
J gene: TRBJ1-5
CDR3 protein: CSARGAGGNQPQHF